The next 31 T cell receptor beta chains were all read from a single sample in a study of immune heterogeneity within non-small cell lung tumors. A first 10-cycle multiplex round used 32 V-gene and 13 J-gene primers on TCR beta CDR3. In TCRdb, the multiplex PCR reads were re-called with MiXCR into one record per CDR3 protein. The top ten clones hold roughly 4% of a sample with some 31,000 distinct CDR3 sequences, around 30% of them seen once. Per sample, about 610 ng of bulk tumor genomic DNA was the template used. Spaced far apart, several biopsies were taken from each primary tumor during surgery. Samples came from untreated patients having curative surgery for newly diagnosed non-small cell lung cancer. The sample comprised lung tumor tissue. The receptors here all came from a man in his forties with non-small cell lung cancer.

In this sample, this clonotype turned up many times. Here the CDR3 DNA reads TGTGCCAGCAGTTCCCCCACGGATTACTATGGCTACACCTTC. It specifies CASSSPTDYYGYTF. The chain couples TRBV28 to TRBJ1-2, with D uncertain. CDR1 and CDR2 (germline): MDHEN, SYDVKM. Deletions cut 4 bases from V and 3 bases from J, with 12 bases between. This CDR3 spans 14 amino acids.

In this sample, this clonotype turned up a few times. CDR3 nucleotide sequence: TGTGCCAGGGAAGAACAGGGGGCGATGAACACTGAAGCTTTCTTT. It yields the protein CAREEQGAMNTEAFF. This chain uses TRBV2 with TRBJ1-1; TRBD1 matches at 9 bases. From germline, CDR1 is SNHLY and CDR2 FYNNEI. The CDR3 runs to 15 residues. V was pared by 9 bases and J by 0 bases, with 8 bases of the junction left unmatched.

Concerning this clonotype itself: A much more abundant neighbour one base away suggests this may be a read error. This rearrangement joins TRBV6-1 to TRBJ2-7; the match to TRBD1 covers 7 bases. The V gene's germline CDR1 is MNHNS and CDR2 SASEGT. V was pared by 9 bases and J by 8 bases, with 16 bases of the junction left unmatched. CDR3 length equals 14 residues. The CDR3 DNA follows: TGTGCCAGTTCCCGGGACAGAGAAACATACCAGCAGTACTTC. This sequence encodes CASSRDRETYQQYF.

This clonotype was picked up many times. This sequence joins TRBV5-1 and TRBJ2-7; no definite D call. Germline loops: CDR1 SGHRS, CDR2 YFSETQ. This CDR3 is 15 amino acids long. Trimming removed 0 bases at V and 4 bases at J, with 14 bases between. The CDR3 DNA sequence: TGCGCCAGCAGCTTGGGGCCCCCGAACCAATACGAGCAGTACTTC. As protein: CASSLGPPNQYEQYF.

The chain links TRBV4-1 to TRBJ2-7; 7 nucleotides match TRBD2. The V gene's germline CDR1 is MGHRA and CDR2 YSYEKL. V dropped 0 bases and J dropped 3; count of bases not matched to a gene: 11. The CDR3 runs to 17 residues. The CDR3 reads CASSQEVLSSGVYEQYF. The CDR3 region has the DNA TGCGCCAGCAGCCAAGAAGTGCTTTCGAGCGGGGTCTACGAGCAGTACTTC.

The sample holds many counts of this clonotype. The gene calls are TRBV6-1 and TRBJ1-2; D is undetermined. The germline V and J ends were trimmed by 6 bases and 8 bases, with 13 bases remaining between them. The CDR3 sequence is 12 residues long. Germline CDR1 and CDR2: MNHNS and SASEGT. This CDR3 reads CASSPSQRGYTF. The CDR3, as DNA: TGTGCCAGCAGCCCTTCCCAGCGCGGCTACACCTTC.

Here the CDR3 reads CASSLRQGPQETQYF. The CDR3 bases are TGTGCCAGCAGCCTAAGACAGGGACCCCAAGAGACCCAGTACTTC. The rearrangement joins TRBV7-9 to TRBJ2-5; 7 bases align to TRBD1. Germline V gene sequence: CDR1 SEHNR, CDR2 FQNEAQ (reference sequence). This CDR3 comprises 15 residues. V shed 5 bases, J shed 1 base, and the junction held 7 bases outside the gene matches. The whole variable domain, filled in from reference TRBV7-9 and TRBJ2-5, reads DTGVSQNPRHKITKRGQNVTFRCDPISEHNRLYWYRQTLGQGPEFLTYFQNEAQLEKSRLLSDRFSAERPKGSFSTLEIQRTEQGDSAMYLCASSLRQGPQETQYFGPGTRLLVL.

The chain recombines TRBV19 with TRBJ1-5; D gene ambiguous. The V gene lost 4 bases and the J gene lost 7 bases, with 8 bases spanning the gap. There are 12 residues in the CDR3. Germline V gives CDR1 LNHDA, CDR2 SQIVND (reference sequence). In DNA, the CDR3 is TGTGCCAGTAGTACGTTCCAGCAGCCCCAGCATTTT. Protein: CASSTFQQPQHF.

Comments on this clonotype: It may be a read error: a sequence one base away is much more abundant. The rearrangement joins TRBV6-9 to TRBJ1-3, with D possibly TRBD1 on 6 matching bases. Trimming took off 3 bases at V and 3 bases at J, with 15 bases between the two ends. In germline, CDR1 is MNHGY, CDR2 SVAAGI. The CDR3 contains 16 residues. The chain's CDR3 is CASSYSYRESGNTIYF. For the CDR3, the DNA is TGTGCCAGCAGTTACAGTTACAGGGAGAGTGGAAACACCATATATTTT.

This clonotype was counted ten times or more. This rearrangement joins TRBV28 to TRBJ2-7; 11 positions agree with TRBD1. V was clipped by 10 bases and J by 3 bases; unmatched bases: 5. The CDR3 runs 13 residues. Germline V CDR1 and CDR2: MDHEN, SYDVKM. The chain's CDR3 is CATFGTGGYEQYF. The CDR3 nucleotides are TGTGCCACCTTCGGGACAGGGGGCTACGAGCAGTACTTC.

Written as DNA, the CDR3 is TGTGCCAGCACTCCCGGGACTAGCGGGTCTAATACGCAGTATTTT. It is translated as CASTPGTSGSNTQYF. V and J are TRBV6-1 and TRBJ2-3; TRBD2 agrees at 12 bases. The ends lost 7 bases at V and 7 bases at J; junction bases unmatched: 9. Germline V gene lookup returns CDR1 MNHNS and CDR2 SASEGT. CDR3 size: 15 residues.

As regards this clonotype: This may be a read error, as it is one base from a much larger clone. The chain recombines TRBV12-3 or TRBV12-4 with TRBJ1-6; D ambiguous. The CDR3 has 13 residues. The CDR3 reads CASSSIGDSSLHF. As DNA, the CDR3 is TGTGCCAGCAGTTCGATCGGGGATTCATCCCTCCACTTT.

Many counts were recorded for this clonotype. This rearrangement joins TRBV7-3 to TRBJ2-3; TRBD2 matches 8 bases. V trimming: 2 bases; J trimming: 0 bases; junction bases outside the gene matches: 7. The CDR3 totals 17 residues. In germline, CDR1 is SGHTA, CDR2 FQGTGA. The CDR3 DNA sequence: TGTGCCAGCAGCTTACGAGGACTAGCTGCTAGCACAGATACGCAGTATTTT. It encodes CASSLRGLAASTDTQYF.

This chain uses TRBV20-1 with TRBJ1-6; D is unresolved. CDR1 is DFQATT, CDR2 SNEGSKA, per germline (reference sequence). V was shortened by 2 bases and J by 7 bases, with 15 bases between the two germline ends. The CDR3 has 15 residues. The CDR3 protein is CSARFGSAMNSPLHF. As DNA, the CDR3 is TGCAGTGCTAGATTCGGGTCCGCCATGAATTCACCCCTCCACTTT.

This clonotype was observed at least ten times. The chain couples TRBV30 to TRBJ2-7; 8 bases fit TRBD1. The junction had 7 bases not matched to a gene; V was cut back by 4 bases and J by 2 bases. The CDR3 is made up of 14 amino acids. Germline CDR1 reads GTSNPN; CDR2 reads SVGIG (reference sequence). DNA for the CDR3: TGTGCCTGGACTCCCCAGGGACAGGCCTACGAGCAGTACTTC. Protein sequence: CAWTPQGQAYEQYF.

On this clonotype: Being one base from a much bigger clone, this may be a read error. The CDR3 carries no conserved terminal phenylalanine or tryptophan, so it likely arises from a read error. The rearrangement joins TRBV19 to TRBJ2-4, with 9 bases fitting TRBD1. Germline V gene sequence: CDR1 LNHDA, CDR2 SQIVND (reference sequence). With 5 bases clipped from V and 10 bases from J, the junction kept 6 bases outside the gene matches. The CDR3 consists of 13 residues. CDR3 sequence: CASSETGGGIQYL. CDR3 DNA: TGTGCCAGTAGTGAAACAGGGGGCGGTATTCAGTACTTG.

Of note for this clonotype: Likely a read error: the CDR3 ends without its conserved phenylalanine or tryptophan. The DNA is left out, because the CDR3 cannot be placed on it with certainty; the CDR3 is given as TCRdb lists it. The rearrangement joins TRBV20-1 to TRBJ2-7; the table assigns TRBD2, which was not confirmed against the DNA. From germline, CDR1 is DFQATT and CDR2 SNEGSKA (reference sequence). The CDR3 region is 14 residues in length, termini included. The CDR3 spells CSATRLAGGSEQSL.

The gene calls are TRBV5-8 and TRBJ1-5; D is ambiguous. V shed 2 bases and J shed 7 bases, with 16 bases lying between them. In germline, CDR1 is SGHTS, CDR2 YDEGEE. The CDR3 covers 15 residues. The CDR3 is CASSFGSRVRQPQHF. The CDR3 coding sequence is TGTGCCAGCAGCTTTGGGTCAAGGGTGCGGCAGCCCCAGCATTTT.

On this clonotype itself: This may arise from a read error, as a much more abundant clone is one base away. The CDR3 carries no conserved terminal phenylalanine or tryptophan, so it likely arises from a read error. The chain's CDR3 is CASSPTGAGEIYGYTL. As DNA, the CDR3 is TGTGCCAGCAGCCCAACAGGGGCGGGCGAGATCTATGGCTACACCCTC. The rearrangement joins TRBV7-3 to TRBJ1-2; 7 bases match TRBD1. Germline V lookup: CDR1 SGHTA, CDR2 FQGTGA. This CDR3 has 16 amino acids. Trimming removed 5 bases from V and 4 bases from J; junction bases left unmatched: 13.

This chain uses TRBV27 with TRBJ2-7; D unclear. The CDR3 extends over 13 amino acids. Germline-derived CDR1 and CDR2 are MNHEY and SMNVEV (reference sequence). V lost 3 bases and J lost 3, with 9 bases in between. CDR3 residues: CASSFGGNYEQYF. The DNA for the CDR3 is TGTGCCAGCAGTTTTGGCGGAAACTACGAGCAGTACTTC.

At least ten counts were recorded for this clonotype. The rearrangement joins TRBV20-1 to TRBJ2-7; 7 bases are shared with TRBD2. The CDR3 has 13 amino acids. CDR1 and CDR2 (germline): DFQATT, SNEGSKA (reference sequence). V lost 0 bases to trimming and J lost 3 bases; unmatched junction nucleotides: 2. This CDR3 reads CSARDAGDYEQYF. The CDR3 DNA reads as TGCAGTGCTAGAGATGCGGGAGACTACGAGCAGTACTTC.

In its sample, this clonotype was seen many times. The chain uses TRBV30 and TRBJ2-1; either TRBD1 or TRBD2 may supply D (5 bases each). This CDR3 comprises 13 residues. From germline, CDR1 is GTSNPN and CDR2 SVGIG (reference sequence). The V and J ends lost 2 bases and 9 bases respectively, with 14 bases between them. The CDR3 DNA sequence: TGTGCCTGGAGTAGGGACGCCGTCAGTGAGCAGTTCTTC. Amino acid sequence: CAWSRDAVSEQFF.

This clonotype was counted many times. The J gene is TRBJ2-5, the V gene TRBV12-3 or TRBV12-4; unclear D gene. The CDR3 runs to 13 residues. Trimming pared 1 base from V and 5 bases from J, leaving 8 bases between. The DNA for the CDR3 is TGTGCCAGCAGTTTAGGGATTGGGGAGACCCAGTACTTC. Translated: CASSLGIGETQYF.

On this clonotype: A much larger clone differs from this one at a single base, so this may be a read error. This chain links TRBV6-2 or TRBV6-3 with TRBJ2-7; the D gene is possibly TRBD1 (7 bases). The CDR3 has 16 amino acids. With 5 bases removed from V and 2 bases from J, the gap between germline ends came to 19 bases. The germline CDR1 and CDR2 sequences are MNHEY and SVGEGT. CDR3 amino acids: CASSNRGREFPYEQYF. The DNA for the CDR3 is TGTGCCAGCAGTAATAGGGGGCGGGAATTTCCCTACGAGCAGTACTTC.

This clonotype occurred once. V and J are TRBV5-6 and TRBJ2-6; 8 bases map to TRBD1. The J segment lost 4 bases and the V segment lost 4 bases, leaving 7 bases of the junction unmatched. CDR1 SGHDT and CDR2 YYEEEE come from the germline V gene. This CDR3 is 16 amino acids long. DNA for the CDR3: TGTGCCAGCAGCAATCGACAGGGGTCCGGGGCCAACGTCCTGACTTTC. Its translation is CASSNRQGSGANVLTF.

This chain uses TRBV10-3 with TRBJ1-2; no firm D call. CDR1 is ENHRY and CDR2 is SYGVKD in the germline V gene. V shed 3 bases and J shed 1 base, with 18 bases lying between them. This CDR3 is 17 amino acids long. CDR3 sequence (DNA): TGTGCCATCAGTGACATGTCGGTTGGCTCTATTAACTATGGCTACACCTTC. Translation gives CAISDMSVGSINYGYTF.

This clonotype occurred many times. CDR3 bases: TGTGCCAGCAGCTTCCCAGGGAGCTCCTACGAGCAGTACTTC. Amino acid sequence: CASSFPGSSYEQYF. The rearrangement links TRBV7-9 to TRBJ2-7; the D call may be TRBD1 or TRBD2 (5 bases each). The CDR3 spans 14 residues. V was cut by 3 bases and J by 0 bases, with 9 bases left in between. Germline V CDR1 and CDR2: SEHNR, FQNEAQ (reference sequence).

This clonotype was counted a few times. This chain connects TRBV18 to TRBJ1-1; D uncertain. V lost 5 bases and J lost 8, with 15 bases in between. CDR3 length equals 13 residues. The germline gives CDR1 KGHSH, CDR2 LQKENI. The chain's CDR3 is CASSTSLGMEAFF. CDR3 DNA sequence: TGTGCCAGCTCAACGTCTTTAGGGATGGAAGCTTTCTTT. Using reference TRBV18 and TRBJ1-1 for the parts outside the CDR3, the full variable domain is NAGVMQNPRHLVRRRGQEARLRCSPMKGHSHVYWYRQLPEEGLKFMVYLQKENIIDESGMPKERFSAEFPKEGPSILRIQQVVRGDSAAYFCASSTSLGMEAFFGQGTRLTVV.

This clonotype was observed at least ten times. The chain has TRBV3-1 and TRBJ1-4; 8 positions agree with TRBD1. CDR1 LGHDT and CDR2 YNNKEL come from the germline V gene (reference sequence). The CDR3 has 15 amino acids. V lost 4 bases and J lost 7; bases outside the gene matches: 8. In nucleotides, the CDR3 is TGTGCCAGCAGCCCCAGGGGGCATAAAATTGAAAAACTGTTTTTT. Amino acids: CASSPRGHKIEKLFF. The full variable domain, completed using reference TRBV3-1 and TRBJ1-4, is DTAVSQTPKYLVTQMGNDKSIKCEQNLGHDTMYWYKQDSKKFLKIMFSYNNKELIINETVPNRFSPKSPDKAHLNLHINSLELGDSAVYFCASSPRGHKIEKLFFGSGTQLSVL.

Of note for this clonotype: This clone may be a read error of a much larger clone one base away. The V call is TRBV25-1, the J call TRBJ2-1, with a tentative D call TRBD2 (5 bases). The CDR3 sequence is 15 residues long. Germline V gives CDR1 MGHDK, CDR2 SYGVNS. The CDR3 loop is CAGSEQGSSYNEQFF. The CDR3 DNA reads TGTGCCGGCAGTGAACAAGGGAGCTCCTACAATGAGCAGTTCTTC.

As regards this clonotype: A much larger clone sits a single nucleotide away, making a read error possible. Since the CDR3 does not end with the conserved phenylalanine or tryptophan, this likely comes from a read error. The chain recombines TRBV19 with TRBJ2-1, with TRBD2 identical over 11 bases. Germline V gives CDR1 LNHDA, CDR2 SQIVND (reference sequence). The CDR3 extends over 16 amino acids. CDR3 nucleotide sequence: TGTGCCAGTAGGATAGCGGGAGGGGCGGCGGGGCATGAGCAGTTCTCC. Amino acid sequence: CASRIAGGAAGHEQFS.